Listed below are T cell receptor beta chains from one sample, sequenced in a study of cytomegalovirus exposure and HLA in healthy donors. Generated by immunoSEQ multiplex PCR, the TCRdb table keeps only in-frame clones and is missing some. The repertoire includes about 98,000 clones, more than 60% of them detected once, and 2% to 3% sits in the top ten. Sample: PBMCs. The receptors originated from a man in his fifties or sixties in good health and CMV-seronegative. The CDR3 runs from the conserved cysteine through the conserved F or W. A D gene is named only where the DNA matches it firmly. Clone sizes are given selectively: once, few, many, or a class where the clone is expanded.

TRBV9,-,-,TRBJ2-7,TGTGCCAGCAGCCCCAGGGCACAGATCTACGAGCAGTACTTC,CASSPRAQIYEQYF
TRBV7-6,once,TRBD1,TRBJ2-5,TGTGCCAGCAGCTTAGGGTTGGACAGGGAAACCCAGTACTTC,CASSLGLDRETQYF
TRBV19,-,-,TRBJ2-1,TGTGCCAGTAGGTATGGGAGTTACAATGAGCAGTTCTTC,CASRYGSYNEQFF
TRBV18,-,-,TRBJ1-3,TGTGCCAGCTCACCCCCTCGCTTAGCCGTCTCTGGAAACACCATATATTTT,CASSPPRLAVSGNTIYF
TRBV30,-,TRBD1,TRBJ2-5,TGTGCCTGGAGATGGACAGGGGGCGGGGAGACCCAGTACTTC,CAWRWTGGGETQYF
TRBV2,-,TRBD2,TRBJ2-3,TGTGCCAGCAGTGAGGGAGCGGGGAGGACAGATACGCAGTATTTT,CASSEGAGRTDTQYF
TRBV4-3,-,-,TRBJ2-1,TGCGCCAGCAGCCAAGGGGCGCCAGCCTACAATGAGCAGTTCTTC,CASSQGAPAYNEQFF
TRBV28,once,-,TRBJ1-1,TGTGCCAGCAGTTTATGGGGGAGCCGGGTCACTGAAGCTTTCTTT,CASSLWGSRVTEAFF
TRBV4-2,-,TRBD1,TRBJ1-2,TGTGCCAGCAGCCAGGATCTTGGGGGGACAGGGATATTCTATGGCTACACCTTC,CASSQDLGGTGIFYGYTF
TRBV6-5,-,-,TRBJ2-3,TGTGCCAGCAGTTACTCGGGGAGGGGGGTCGGAGATACGCAGTATTTT,CASSYSGRGVGDTQYF
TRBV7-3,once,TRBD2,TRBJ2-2,TGTGCCAGCAGCTCCAGACCCCTGAGGGAGGGTAACGGCGGGGAGCTGTTTTTT,CASSSRPLREGNGGELFF
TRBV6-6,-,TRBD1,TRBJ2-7,TGTGCCAGCAGTTACAAGCGGACAGGGGGGACCTACGAGCAGTACTTC,CASSYKRTGGTYEQYF
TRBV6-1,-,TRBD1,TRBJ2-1,TGTGCCAGCAGGAACAGGGGTATTCACAATGAGCAGTTCTTC,CASRNRGIHNEQFF
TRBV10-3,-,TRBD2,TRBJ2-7,TGTGCCATCAGTGAGTCAGGTTGGGGGGGCGAGCAGTACTTC,CAISESGWGGEQYF
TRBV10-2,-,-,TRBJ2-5,TGCGCCAGCAGTGGGTCGTTACGGGAGACCCAGTACTTC,CASSGSLRETQYF
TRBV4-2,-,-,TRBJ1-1,TGTGCCAGCAGCCAAGGACGAACAGGGAACACTGAAGCTTTCTTT,CASSQGRTGNTEAFF
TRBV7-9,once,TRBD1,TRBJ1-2,TGTGCCAGCAGCTACCCGGGACAGGCCCAAGCTAACTATGGCTACACCTTC,CASSYPGQAQANYGYTF
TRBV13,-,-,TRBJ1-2,TGTGCCAGCAGCTCCTCCGAAGAGGGTCCGGGCTATGGCTACACCTTC,CASSSSEEGPGYGYTF
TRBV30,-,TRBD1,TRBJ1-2,TGTGCCTGGAGTACCCGGGACAGAGTACATGGGGGCTACACCTTC,CAWSTRDRVHGGYTF
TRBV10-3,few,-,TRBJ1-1,TGTGCCATCAGTGAAGTAACAACTGAAGCTTTCTTT,CAISEVTTEAFF
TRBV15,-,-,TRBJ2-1,TGTGCCACCAGCCACAGAGGGGGTTACGTCTACAATGAGCAGTTCTTC,CATSHRGGYVYNEQFF
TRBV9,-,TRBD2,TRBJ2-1,TGTGCCAGCAGCGGGACTAGCGGGAGGGATTACAATGAGCAGTTCTTC,CASSGTSGRDYNEQFF
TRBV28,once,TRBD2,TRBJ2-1,TGTGCCAGCAGTTTATCCGGCGGACTAGCCAATGAGCAGTTCTTC,CASSLSGGLANEQFF
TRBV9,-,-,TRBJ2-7,TGTGCCAGCAGCGTAGACAGGGTCGGGTACGAGCAGTACTTC,CASSVDRVGYEQYF
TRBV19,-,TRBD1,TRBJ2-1,TGTGCCAGTAGGCAGGGGGCGAGCTCCTACAATGAGCAGTTCTTC,CASRQGASSYNEQFF
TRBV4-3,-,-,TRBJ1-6,TGCGCCAGCAGCCAAGATCGAACTGTAGGGGCCGGTTCACCCCTCCACTTT,CASSQDRTVGAGSPLHF
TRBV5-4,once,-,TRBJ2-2,TGTGCCAGCAGCTTGGCCGGACAGAACACCGGGGAGCTGTTTTTT,CASSLAGQNTGELFF
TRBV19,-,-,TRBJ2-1,TGTGCCAGTACTGACAGGTTGTCCTACAATGAGCAGTTCTTC,CASTDRLSYNEQFF
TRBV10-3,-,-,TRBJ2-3,TGTGCCATCAGTGAGTCGAATCAGGCAGATACGCAGTATTTT,CAISESNQADTQYF
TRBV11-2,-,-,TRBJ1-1,TGTGCCAGCAGCTTAGAGATAGGGAGAGCTTTCTTT,CASSLEIGRAFF
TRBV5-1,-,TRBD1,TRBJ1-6,TGCGCCAGCAGCGCGCAGGTTGGGACAGGATCGTCACCCCTCCACTTT,CASSAQVGTGSSPLHF
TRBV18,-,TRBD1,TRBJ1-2,TGTGCCAGCTCACTGGGACAGGGATTCGGCTATGGCTACACCTTC,CASSLGQGFGYGYTF
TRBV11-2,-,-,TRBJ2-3,TGTGCCAGCATAACGAGCGTCACAGATACGCAGTATTTT,CASITSVTDTQYF
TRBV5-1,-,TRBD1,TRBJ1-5,TGCGCCAGCAGCTTGGTGGCAGGGGGTGAGATGCCCCAGCATTTT,CASSLVAGGEMPQHF
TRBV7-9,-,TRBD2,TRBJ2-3,TGTGCCAGCAGCTCTCCAGCGGGGAGGCAAGATACGCAGTATTTT,CASSSPAGRQDTQYF
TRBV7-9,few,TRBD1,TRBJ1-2,TGTGCCAGCAGCCGAGAGACAGGGGGGGCGAAAGGCTACACCTTC,CASSRETGGAKGYTF
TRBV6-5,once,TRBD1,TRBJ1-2,TGTGCCAGCAGTTATAACGGGGGACAGGGATTCACCTTC,CASSYNGGQGFTF
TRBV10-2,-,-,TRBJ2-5,TGCGCCAGCAGTGAGTACAGGACAGCGCGGGAGCAGTACTTC,CASSEYRTAREQYF